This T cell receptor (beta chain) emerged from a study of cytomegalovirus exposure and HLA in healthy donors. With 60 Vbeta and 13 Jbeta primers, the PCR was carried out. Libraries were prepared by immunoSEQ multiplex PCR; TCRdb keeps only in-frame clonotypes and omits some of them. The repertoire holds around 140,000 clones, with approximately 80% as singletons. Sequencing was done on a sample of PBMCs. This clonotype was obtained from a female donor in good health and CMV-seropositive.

DNA for the CDR3: TGTGCCAGCAGCGACAGGACAGGGGTCTACGAGCAGTACTTC. It is translated as CASSDRTGVYEQYF. The chain recombines TRBV4-2 with TRBJ2-7, with TRBD1 matching over 9 bases. The V segment lost 5 bases and the J segment 3 bases; nucleotides outside the gene matches: 5. CDR3 length: 14 residues. CDR1 and CDR2 (germline): LGHNA, YNFKEQ.